A selection of T cell receptor beta chains follows, all from one sample in a study of blood T cell repertoires in COVID-19. The method was immunoSEQ multiplex PCR; TCRdb's version includes in-frame clones alone and lacks a portion of them. Here the sample spans almost 350,000 clones, 89% being singletons. The sequenced material came from peripheral blood. The source of these receptors is an older woman with COVID-19, enrolled during active disease. Each CDR3 is given with its conserved first and last residue. D genes are given only for firm matches. For some rows the clone size is stated as once, few or many, or as a class when expanded; others skip it.

J gene: TRBJ2-5; clone size: NA; V gene: TRBV11-2; D gene: TRBD2; CDR3 protein: CASSSRTRSRQNIQETQYF; CDR3 DNA: TGTGCCAGCAGCTCTAGGACTAGGTCCCGCCAAAATATCCAAGAGACCCAGTACTTC
J gene: TRBJ2-1; clone size: NA; V gene: TRBV3-1/TRBV3-2; D gene: NA; CDR3 protein: CASSQEGGSYNEQFF; CDR3 DNA: TGTGCCAGCAGCCAAGAAGGGGGCTCCTACAATGAGCAGTTCTTC
J gene: TRBJ1-1; clone size: NA; V gene: TRBV4-1; D gene: TRBD1; CDR3 protein: CASSQGGQGIAEAFF; CDR3 DNA: TGCGCCAGCAGCCAAGGGGGACAGGGGATAGCAGAAGCTTTCTTT
J gene: TRBJ1-2; clone size: NA; V gene: TRBV7-3; D gene: NA; CDR3 protein: CASSFGGLKGYTF; CDR3 DNA: TGTGCCAGCAGCTTCGGGGGTCTAAAAGGCTACACCTTC
J gene: TRBJ2-7; clone size: once; V gene: TRBV20-1; D gene: TRBD2; CDR3 protein: CSGRESYEQYF; CDR3 DNA: TGCAGTGGGCGGGAGTCCTACGAGCAGTACTTC
J gene: TRBJ1-2; clone size: NA; V gene: TRBV23-1; D gene: NA; CDR3 protein: CASSLLQARYGYTF; CDR3 DNA: TGCGCCAGCAGTTTACTACAGGCCCGGTATGGCTACACCTTC
J gene: TRBJ1-2; clone size: once; V gene: TRBV19; D gene: TRBD1; CDR3 protein: CATNDRVYGYTF; CDR3 DNA: TGTGCCACCAACGACAGGGTCTATGGCTACACCTTC
J gene: TRBJ1-2; clone size: NA; V gene: TRBV19; D gene: NA; CDR3 protein: CASTPVGQTPRYGYTF; CDR3 DNA: TGTGCCAGTACCCCGGTAGGACAGACACCACGTTATGGCTACACCTTC
J gene: TRBJ2-2; clone size: NA; V gene: TRBV6-1; D gene: NA; CDR3 protein: CASSEVGAGELFF; CDR3 DNA: TGTGCCAGCAGTGAAGTCGGTGCCGGGGAGCTGTTTTTT
J gene: TRBJ2-3; clone size: NA; V gene: TRBV11-2; D gene: NA; CDR3 protein: CASSLDAVTDTQYF; CDR3 DNA: TGTGCCAGCAGCTTAGATGCGGTGACAGATACGCAGTATTTT
J gene: TRBJ1-1; clone size: NA; V gene: TRBV15; D gene: TRBD1; CDR3 protein: CATSRGATGGNTEAFF; CDR3 DNA: TGTGCCACCAGCAGAGGGGCGACAGGGGGGAACACTGAAGCTTTCTTT
J gene: TRBJ1-6; clone size: NA; V gene: TRBV28; D gene: NA; CDR3 protein: CATGGRNSPLHF; CDR3 DNA: TGTGCTACCGGGGGGCGCAATTCACCCCTCCACTTT
J gene: TRBJ2-5; clone size: NA; V gene: TRBV5-5; D gene: NA; CDR3 protein: CASSLVDPGKETQYF; CDR3 DNA: TGTGCCAGCAGCTTGGTAGACCCAGGGAAAGAGACCCAGTACTTC
J gene: TRBJ2-4; clone size: NA; V gene: TRBV14; D gene: NA; CDR3 protein: CASSQTPPTGWEAKNIQYF; CDR3 DNA: TGTGCCAGCAGCCAAACCCCTCCGACAGGTTGGGAAGCCAAAAACATTCAGTACTTC
J gene: TRBJ2-1; clone size: NA; V gene: TRBV3-1/TRBV3-2; D gene: TRBD2; CDR3 protein: CASSLAGGYNEQFF; CDR3 DNA: TGTGCCAGCAGCCTAGCGGGGGGCTACAATGAGCAGTTCTTC
J gene: TRBJ1-2; clone size: once; V gene: TRBV19; D gene: TRBD1; CDR3 protein: CASSSPRDSYGYTF; CDR3 DNA: TGTGCCAGTAGTTCCCCCCGGGACAGCTATGGCTACACCTTC
J gene: TRBJ2-2; clone size: NA; V gene: TRBV5-4; D gene: NA; CDR3 protein: CASSLSRVGRAGELFF; CDR3 DNA: TGTGCCAGCAGCTTGTCCAGGGTCGGTCGAGCCGGGGAGCTGTTTTTT
J gene: TRBJ1-5; clone size: NA; V gene: TRBV19; D gene: TRBD1; CDR3 protein: CASSLDRSQNQPQHF; CDR3 DNA: TGTGCCAGTAGTTTGGACAGGTCCCAGAATCAGCCCCAGCATTTT
J gene: TRBJ1-2; clone size: NA; V gene: TRBV6-6; D gene: TRBD1; CDR3 protein: CASSPLGQAKVNYGYTF; CDR3 DNA: TGTGCCAGCAGTCCCCTGGGACAGGCAAAAGTTAACTATGGCTACACCTTC
J gene: TRBJ1-1; clone size: NA; V gene: TRBV5-1; D gene: NA; CDR3 protein: CASSLVNIQGLNTEAFF; CDR3 DNA: TGCGCCAGCAGCTTGGTGAATATTCAGGGGTTGAACACTGAAGCTTTCTTT
J gene: TRBJ2-7; clone size: NA; V gene: TRBV12-2; D gene: NA; CDR3 protein: CASRSPYRGQGYEQYF; CDR3 DNA: TGTGCAAGTCGCTCGCCCTACAGGGGGCAAGGGTACGAGCAGTACTTC
J gene: TRBJ2-1; clone size: once; V gene: TRBV9; D gene: TRBD1; CDR3 protein: CASSVSQGNEQFF; CDR3 DNA: TGTGCCAGCAGCGTGTCACAGGGGAATGAGCAGTTCTTC
J gene: TRBJ2-7; clone size: NA; V gene: TRBV19; D gene: TRBD1; CDR3 protein: CASSIGTGDEQYF; CDR3 DNA: TGTGCCAGTAGTATAGGGACAGGGGACGAGCAGTACTTC
J gene: TRBJ2-5; clone size: NA; V gene: TRBV5-8; D gene: TRBD1; CDR3 protein: CASSSGQPNQETQYF; CDR3 DNA: TGTGCCAGCAGCTCGGGACAGCCAAATCAAGAGACCCAGTACTTC
J gene: TRBJ1-1; clone size: NA; V gene: TRBV9; D gene: NA; CDR3 protein: CASSVGNRDATEAFF; CDR3 DNA: TGTGCCAGCAGCGTAGGAAACAGGGATGCCACTGAAGCTTTCTTT
J gene: TRBJ1-1; clone size: NA; V gene: TRBV19; D gene: NA; CDR3 protein: CASRGREGVNTEAFF; CDR3 DNA: TGTGCCAGTAGGGGAAGGGAAGGGGTGAACACTGAAGCTTTCTTT
J gene: TRBJ1-6; clone size: NA; V gene: TRBV7-9; D gene: NA; CDR3 protein: CASSLGAGTGNSPLHF; CDR3 DNA: TGTGCCAGCAGCTTAGGGGCCGGCACGGGGAATTCACCCCTCCACTTT
J gene: TRBJ2-5; clone size: NA; V gene: TRBV9; D gene: TRBD2; CDR3 protein: CASSRRLAVQETQYF; CDR3 DNA: TGTGCCAGCAGCAGACGACTAGCGGTCCAAGAGACCCAGTACTTC
J gene: TRBJ2-2; clone size: NA; V gene: TRBV9; D gene: TRBD2; CDR3 protein: CASSLDEGLALPGELFF; CDR3 DNA: TGTGCCAGCAGCCTCGACGAGGGACTAGCGTTACCCGGGGAGCTGTTTTTT
J gene: TRBJ1-1; clone size: NA; V gene: TRBV6-5; D gene: NA; CDR3 protein: CASSKLRVNTEAFF; CDR3 DNA: TGTGCCAGCAGTAAACTCAGGGTGAACACTGAAGCTTTCTTT
J gene: TRBJ1-3; clone size: NA; V gene: TRBV5-1; D gene: TRBD1; CDR3 protein: CASSAGQGASSGNTIYF; CDR3 DNA: TGCGCCAGCAGCGCCGGACAGGGGGCTTCCTCTGGAAACACCATATATTTT
J gene: TRBJ1-5; clone size: NA; V gene: TRBV19; D gene: TRBD1; CDR3 protein: CASIETGGSNQPQHF; CDR3 DNA: TGTGCCAGTATTGAGACAGGGGGTAGCAATCAGCCCCAGCATTTT
J gene: TRBJ1-6; clone size: NA; V gene: TRBV28; D gene: TRBD1; CDR3 protein: CASSPKTGSHSPLHF; CDR3 DNA: TGTGCCAGCAGCCCTAAGACAGGGTCGCATTCACCCCTCCACTTT
J gene: TRBJ2-7; clone size: NA; V gene: TRBV29-1; D gene: TRBD1; CDR3 protein: CSVVGQGVYEQYF; CDR3 DNA: TGCAGCGTTGTTGGACAGGGCGTCTACGAGCAGTACTTC
J gene: TRBJ1-1; clone size: NA; V gene: TRBV19; D gene: TRBD1; CDR3 protein: CASSIGDSLMNTEAFF; CDR3 DNA: TGTGCCAGTAGTATAGGGGACAGCCTCATGAACACTGAAGCTTTCTTT
J gene: TRBJ1-1; clone size: NA; V gene: TRBV19; D gene: NA; CDR3 protein: CASSISTRVMYTEAFF; CDR3 DNA: TGTGCCAGTAGTATATCAACGAGGGTAATGTACACTGAAGCTTTCTTT
J gene: TRBJ1-6; clone size: NA; V gene: TRBV20-1; D gene: TRBD1; CDR3 protein: CSASRLPGQGNSPLHF; CDR3 DNA: TGCAGTGCTAGTCGACTCCCGGGACAGGGGAATTCACCCCTCCACTTT
J gene: TRBJ2-3; clone size: NA; V gene: TRBV7-2; D gene: TRBD2; CDR3 protein: CASSGTSGRVSTQYF; CDR3 DNA: TGTGCCAGCAGCGGGACTAGCGGGCGGGTTAGTACGCAGTATTTT
J gene: TRBJ1-2; clone size: NA; V gene: TRBV2; D gene: NA; CDR3 protein: CASSEAVGSALYGYTF; CDR3 DNA: TGTGCCAGCAGTGAAGCGGTCGGGTCGGCACTCTATGGCTACACCTTC
J gene: TRBJ1-1; clone size: NA; V gene: TRBV6-5; D gene: TRBD1; CDR3 protein: CASSPGTGGPRAFF; CDR3 DNA: TGTGCCAGCAGTCCCGGGACAGGGGGCCCTCGAGCTTTCTTT
J gene: TRBJ1-2; clone size: NA; V gene: TRBV4-1; D gene: TRBD1; CDR3 protein: CASSQSTGGAVLGYTF; CDR3 DNA: TGCGCCAGCAGCCAATCGACAGGGGGCGCAGTTTTGGGCTACACCTTC
J gene: TRBJ2-3; clone size: NA; V gene: TRBV7-3; D gene: NA; CDR3 protein: CASSLRAGQTVTDTQYF; CDR3 DNA: TGTGCCAGCAGCTTAAGGGCGGGACAGACGGTCACAGATACGCAGTATTTT
J gene: TRBJ1-1; clone size: NA; V gene: TRBV5-1; D gene: NA; CDR3 protein: CASSPTLFTEAFF; CDR3 DNA: TGCGCCAGCAGCCCGACTCTTTTCACTGAAGCTTTCTTT
J gene: TRBJ1-6; clone size: NA; V gene: TRBV3-1/TRBV3-2; D gene: NA; CDR3 protein: CASSPRFGGVNSYNSPLHF; CDR3 DNA: TGTGCCAGCAGCCCGCGATTCGGAGGGGTGAACTCCTATAATTCACCCCTCCACTTT
J gene: TRBJ2-5; clone size: NA; V gene: TRBV7-7; D gene: TRBD2; CDR3 protein: CASSSGGTTQETQYF; CDR3 DNA: TGTGCCAGCAGCTCCGGCGGGACTACCCAAGAGACCCAGTACTTC
J gene: TRBJ2-5; clone size: NA; V gene: TRBV5-6; D gene: NA; CDR3 protein: CASSLDALGANVETQYF; CDR3 DNA: TGTGCCAGCAGCTTGGACGCCCTGGGGGCCAATGTAGAGACCCAGTACTTC
J gene: TRBJ1-1; clone size: once; V gene: TRBV9; D gene: NA; CDR3 protein: CASSESPGNTEAFF; CDR3 DNA: TGTGCCAGCAGCGAATCTCCGGGGAACACTGAAGCTTTCTTT
J gene: TRBJ1-5; clone size: NA; V gene: TRBV4-1; D gene: NA; CDR3 protein: CASSPFSARTQHF; CDR3 DNA: TGCGCCAGCAGCCCCTTTAGCGCGAGGACCCAGCATTTT
J gene: TRBJ1-2; clone size: once; V gene: TRBV5-4; D gene: TRBD1; CDR3 protein: CASSRTGAFYGYTF; CDR3 DNA: TGTGCCAGCAGCCGGACAGGGGCTTTCTATGGCTACACCTTC
J gene: TRBJ1-4; clone size: NA; V gene: TRBV28; D gene: NA; CDR3 protein: CASLGEGREKLFF; CDR3 DNA: TGTGCCAGCTTAGGGGAGGGTCGGGAAAAACTGTTTTTT
J gene: TRBJ1-4; clone size: NA; V gene: TRBV5-1; D gene: NA; CDR3 protein: CASSGGRGNREKLFF; CDR3 DNA: TGCGCCAGCAGCGGAGGGCGAGGGAATCGGGAAAAACTGTTTTTT
J gene: TRBJ1-1; clone size: NA; V gene: TRBV6-5; D gene: TRBD1; CDR3 protein: CASKGQPNTEAFF; CDR3 DNA: TGTGCCAGCAAGGGACAGCCTAACACTGAAGCTTTCTTT